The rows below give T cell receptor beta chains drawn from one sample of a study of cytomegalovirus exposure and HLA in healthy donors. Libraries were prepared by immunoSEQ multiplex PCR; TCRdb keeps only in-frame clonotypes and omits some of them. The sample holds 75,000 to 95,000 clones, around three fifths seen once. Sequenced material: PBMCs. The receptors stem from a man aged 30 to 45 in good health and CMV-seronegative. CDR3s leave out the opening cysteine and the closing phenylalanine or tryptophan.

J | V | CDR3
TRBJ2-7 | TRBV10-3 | AITTAGGLTYEQY
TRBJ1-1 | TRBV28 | ASSSQTGQPTEAF
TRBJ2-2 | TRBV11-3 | ASRVQPNTGELF
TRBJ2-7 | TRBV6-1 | ASNTGGAPYEQY
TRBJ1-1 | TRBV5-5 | ASRLGRGSGEAF
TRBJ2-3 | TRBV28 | ASSSVAQGTDTQY
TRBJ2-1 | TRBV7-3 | ASSVTSELFNEQF
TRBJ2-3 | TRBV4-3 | ASSQEGLAGNTDTQY
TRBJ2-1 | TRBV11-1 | ASSLGQEGNEQF
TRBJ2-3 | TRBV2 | ASSLTAGPTDTQY
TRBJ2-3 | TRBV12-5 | ASGLEASGWDTQY
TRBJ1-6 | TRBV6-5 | ASRTTGWAGSPLH
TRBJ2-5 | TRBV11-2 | ASSPSGRVETQY
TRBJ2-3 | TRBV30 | ASTSSRTDTQY
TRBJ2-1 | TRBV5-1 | ASSPTSGGGYNEQF
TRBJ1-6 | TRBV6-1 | ASSERNSPLH
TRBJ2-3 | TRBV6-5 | ASSRGGPTDTQY
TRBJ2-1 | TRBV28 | ASGGLAGVFSTYNEQF
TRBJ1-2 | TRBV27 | ASSPGTGAPNYGYT
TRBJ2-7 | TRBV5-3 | ARSLEEGMRCEQY
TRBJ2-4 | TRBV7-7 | ASSQDRVGMDIQY
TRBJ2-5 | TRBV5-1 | ASSLAGGPGETQY
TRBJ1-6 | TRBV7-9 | ASSSDRGTSSPLH
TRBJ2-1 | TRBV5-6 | ASSPRRTGLAGVSNEQF
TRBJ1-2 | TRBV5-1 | ASKGTASTKGYT
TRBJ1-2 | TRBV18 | ASSPSGGAGGYT
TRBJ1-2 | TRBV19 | ASSLPTGEPLGYT
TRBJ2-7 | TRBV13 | ASKAEGFGYEQY
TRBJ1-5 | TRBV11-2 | ASSLGRGPNQPQH
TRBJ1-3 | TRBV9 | ASSAGGTQGGSGNTIY
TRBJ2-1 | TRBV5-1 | ASSWQLVTPLHEQF
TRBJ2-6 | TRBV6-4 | ASSDEGAGANVLT
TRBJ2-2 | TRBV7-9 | ASSLVGSSGRQAGELF
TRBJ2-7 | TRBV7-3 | ASSDDRVGEQY
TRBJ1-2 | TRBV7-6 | ASSLEGTGYHGYT
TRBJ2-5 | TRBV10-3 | AISETTRTGKETQY
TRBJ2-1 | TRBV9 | ASSGGGAAYNEQF
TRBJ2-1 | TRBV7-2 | ASSRGGGSYNEQF
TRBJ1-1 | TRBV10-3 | AIRTDREYTEAF
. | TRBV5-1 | ASSLKSRGYEQY
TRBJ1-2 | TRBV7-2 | ASETGLYGYT
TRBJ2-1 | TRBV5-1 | ASSPWDRAYNEQF
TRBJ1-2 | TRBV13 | ASSRRVRDGYT
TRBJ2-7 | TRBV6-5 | ASSYSRTAVYEQY
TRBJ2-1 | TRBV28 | ASSKNIAGKAYNEQF
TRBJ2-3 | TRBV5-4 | ASSSGGTDLDTQY
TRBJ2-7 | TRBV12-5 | ASGFPRTGGVLEQY
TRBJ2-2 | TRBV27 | ASSLSRTGELF
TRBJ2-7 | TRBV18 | ASSPPSGYEQY
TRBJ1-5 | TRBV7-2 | ASSLEGQGYAQPQH